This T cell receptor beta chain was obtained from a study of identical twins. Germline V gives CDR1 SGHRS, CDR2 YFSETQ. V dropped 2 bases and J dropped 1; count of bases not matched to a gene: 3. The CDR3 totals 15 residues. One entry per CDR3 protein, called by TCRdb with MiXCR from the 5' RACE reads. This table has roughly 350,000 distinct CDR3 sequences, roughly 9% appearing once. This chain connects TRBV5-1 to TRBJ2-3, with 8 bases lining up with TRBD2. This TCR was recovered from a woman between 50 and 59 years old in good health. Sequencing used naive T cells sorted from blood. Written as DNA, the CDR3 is TGCGCCAGCAGCTTCGAACTAGCGGGCACAGATACGCAGTATTTT. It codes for CASSFELAGTDTQYF.